Below, 8 T cell receptor beta chains from the same sample are listed, as sequenced in a study of spatial heterogeneity in lung cancer. Time point given: sample taken at primary tumor resection. Without sorting, whole RNA was sequenced from tumor, nontumor lung or frozen PBMC. Using its own MiXCR run on the 5' RACE reads, TCRdb lists one record per CDR3 protein. The sample has around 11,000 distinct CDR3 sequences, roughly 4.2% seen once. Source: normal lung tissue next to the tumor, taken at surgery. The receptors shown here come from a male donor with early-stage non-small cell lung cancer.

This clonotype was observed many times. The rearrangement uses TRBV6-4 and TRBJ2-1; either TRBD1 or TRBD2 may fit D (5 bases each). V lost 4 bases and J 5 bases, leaving 12 bases between the germline ends. This CDR3 has 14 residues. Germline CDR1 reads MRHNA; CDR2 reads SNTAGT. Here the CDR3 DNA reads TGTGCCAGCAGTGCGGGACCGCGCGACAATGAGCAGTTCTTC. It yields the protein CASSAGPRDNEQFF.

This clonotype was recorded at least ten times. The gene calls are TRBV20-1 and TRBJ1-5; a weak D match, TRBD1 (5 bases). V was cut by 0 bases and J by 5 bases, with 11 bases left in between. The CDR3 length is 14 residues. Germline CDR1 and CDR2: DFQATT and SNEGSKA (reference sequence). The chain's CDR3 is CSARDMTDYQPQHF. The DNA for the CDR3 is TGCAGTGCTAGAGACATGACAGATTATCAGCCCCAGCATTTT.

This clonotype was observed at least ten times. This chain connects TRBV29-1 to TRBJ1-2; D perhaps matches TRBD1 (5 bases). V was trimmed by 7 bases and J by 7 bases, leaving 19 bases between them. The CDR3 has 13 amino acids. Germline lookup yields CDR1 SQVTM and CDR2 ANQGSEA. CDR3 amino acids: CSAMPGGTVGYTF. The CDR3 DNA is TGCAGCGCGATGCCTGGGGGTACGGTTGGCTACACCTTC.

By share, this clonotype counts as medium-sized (0.01 to 0.1%). V and J are TRBV6-1 and TRBJ1-5; D is perhaps TRBD1 (5 bases). The CDR3 contains 15 residues. V was trimmed by 1 base and J by 4 bases, leaving 11 bases between them. Germline CDR1 reads MNHNS; CDR2 reads SASEGT. CDR3 nucleotide sequence: TGTGCCAGCAGTGAAGACGGGGCATTGAATCAGCCCCAGCATTTT. This translates into CASSEDGALNQPQHF.

There are many counts of this clonotype. The chain recombines TRBV21-1 with TRBJ2-3. TRBV21-1 is classified as a pseudogene. CDR3 length equals 10 residues. The CDR3 DNA is TGTGCCAGCAGCACAGATACGCAGTATTTT. Protein sequence: CASSTDTQYF.

There are many counts of this clonotype. The chain employs TRBV9 and TRBJ2-2; the D is unclear. The CDR3 consists of 15 residues. V lost 1 base and J lost 1, with 8 bases in between. Germline V gene data show CDR1 as SGDLS and CDR2 as YYNGEE. CDR3 region: CASSVRLGNTGELFF. CDR3 nucleotide sequence: TGTGCCAGCAGCGTACGTTTGGGGAACACCGGGGAGCTGTTTTTT. Drawing the rest from reference TRBV9 and TRBJ2-2, the complete variable domain is DSGVTQTPKHLITATGQRVTLRCSPRSGDLSVYWYQQSLDQGLQFLIQYYNGEERAKGNILERFSAQQFPDLHSELNLSSLELGDSALYFCASSVRLGNTGELFFGEGSRLTVL.

This clonotype was recorded a few times. The chain couples TRBV7-6 to TRBJ2-4; D might be TRBD1 (5 bases). V lost 3 bases, J lost 1 base, and 13 bases lay in between. The length of the CDR3 is 16 residues. Per germline, CDR1 SGHVS and CDR2 FNYEAQ. This CDR3 reads CASSFGPGQAKNIQYF. CDR3 nucleotide sequence: TGTGCCAGCAGCTTCGGTCCAGGGCAGGCCAAAAACATTCAGTACTTC.

This clonotype showed up many times. The V call is TRBV15, the J call TRBJ2-3; possibly TRBD2 for D (7 bases). V lost 4 bases and J lost 3, with 23 bases in between. The germline gives CDR1 LNHNV, CDR2 YYDKDF (reference sequence). The CDR3 totals 18 residues. For the CDR3, the DNA is TGTGCCACCAGCAACCCGGTGGGAGGGGGAAAGATTACAGATACGCAGTATTTT. This sequence encodes CATSNPVGGGKITDTQYF.